Listed below are T cell receptor beta chains from one sample, sequenced in a study of T cell responses to AZD1222 COVID-19 vaccine. Clones were sequenced by immunoSEQ multiplex PCR, and TCRdb holds only the in-frame ones, with some missing. The sample records 180,000 or so clones, 90% to 95% being singletons. Specimen: peripheral blood, collected 28 days after the second AZD1222 dose. These receptors all come from an adult who received the AZD1222 COVID-19 vaccine. Both conserved end residues are part of each CDR3. D genes are given only for firm matches. Not all rows give a size; the values are once, few, many and, for expanded clones, a class.

cdr3_nt cdr3_aa clone_size d_call j_call v_call
TGTGCCTGGAGCCCGGGACAGGGGTACGGCTACACCTTC CAWSPGQGYGYTF NA TRBD1 TRBJ1-2 TRBV30
TGTGCCAGCTCGAAGGACAGGGGGATCTACGAGCAGTACTTC CASSKDRGIYEQYF NA TRBD1 TRBJ2-7 TRBV7-9
TGTGCCAGCAGCGGACAGGGCGGGACGTACACCGGGGAGCTGTTTTTT CASSGQGGTYTGELFF NA TRBD1 TRBJ2-2 TRBV2
TGCGCCAGCAGCCCTTTCACTAGCGGGGGGGCCGGGCGGAGCAATGAGCAGTTCTTC CASSPFTSGGAGRSNEQFF NA TRBD2 TRBJ2-1 TRBV4-1
TGCGCCAGCAGCTATACAGGGATGCGGGAGACCCAGTACTTC CASSYTGMRETQYF NA NA TRBJ2-5 TRBV5-1
TGCGCCAGCAGCTTAGGCGGAGGAGAGACCCAGTACTTC CASSLGGGETQYF NA NA TRBJ2-5 TRBV5-1
TGTGCCAGTAATGACGGGGACAGGGCCAACGACGAGCAGTACTTC CASNDGDRANDEQYF once TRBD1 TRBJ2-7 TRBV19
TGCGCCAGCAGCCAAGAGGACACGAACAATGAGCAGTTCTTC CASSQEDTNNEQFF NA NA TRBJ2-1 TRBV4-1
TGTGCCAGTAGCAAACAGGGGGCTGGGGCCAACGTCCTGACTTTC CASSKQGAGANVLTF NA TRBD1 TRBJ2-6 TRBV19
TGTGCCAGTAGTAATGTGGGACGTCAGGATGGCTACACCTTC CASSNVGRQDGYTF NA NA TRBJ1-2 TRBV19
TGTGCCAGCAGCCGGAAGGGGGCGTCAAGCAATGAGCAGTTCTTC CASSRKGASSNEQFF NA TRBD1 TRBJ2-1 TRBV3-1/TRBV3-2
TGCGCCAGCAGCCAAGGGCTACAAGAGACCCAGTACTTC CASSQGLQETQYF NA NA TRBJ2-5 TRBV4-3
TGTGCCAGCGAGTATAGCACAGATACGCAGTATTTT CASEYSTDTQYF NA NA TRBJ2-3 TRBV2
TGTGCCAGCAGCTGGACAGCCGAGGGGCATTTT CASSWTAEGHF NA NA TRBJ1-5 TRBV7-4
TGTGCCAGCAGCCCCGGGACAGGGAAGAACTATGGCTACACCTTC CASSPGTGKNYGYTF NA TRBD1 TRBJ1-2 TRBV6-5
TGTGCCAGTTCGCCCGGCAGTCGCCTCTATGGCTACACCTTC CASSPGSRLYGYTF NA NA TRBJ1-2 TRBV19
TGTGCCAGCAGCCCCCTGGCCGGGACCCGGGGGGACATTCAGTACTTC CASSPLAGTRGDIQYF NA TRBD2 TRBJ2-4 TRBV7-2
TGTGCCAGCAGTTACTCCTCGGATAGCACTGAAGCTTTCTTT CASSYSSDSTEAFF NA NA TRBJ1-1 TRBV6-5
TGTGCCAGCTCACCAGTTTGGCAGGGAGGACTGTTTTTT CASSPVWQGGLFF NA NA TRBJ1-4 TRBV18
TGTGCCAGCAGTTACACCCAGACGGGCTCCTACGAGCAGTACTTC CASSYTQTGSYEQYF few NA TRBJ2-7 TRBV6-5
TGCGCCAGCAGCTTTGGGGTTCAGGAGACCCAGTACTTC CASSFGVQETQYF NA NA TRBJ2-5 TRBV5-1
TGTGCCAGCAGTTACTCCCCAGCCTCCCGAAATTCACCCCTCCACTTT CASSYSPASRNSPLHF NA NA TRBJ1-6 TRBV6-5
TGTGCCAGTAGTATGGGTACGCCGAACACTGAAGCTTTCTTT CASSMGTPNTEAFF NA NA TRBJ1-1 TRBV19
TGTGCCAGCAGCTTGGAACCGGGACTAGCGGAGGACGAGCAGTACTTC CASSLEPGLAEDEQYF NA TRBD2 TRBJ2-7 TRBV5-4
TGTGCCAGCCGACCCCTGGCGACAGGGGCCCCCTTATTGAACACTGAAGCTTTCTTT CASRPLATGAPLLNTEAFF NA TRBD1 TRBJ1-1 TRBV2
TGCGCCAGCAGCCCCTCTGGAAACACCATATATTTT CASSPSGNTIYF NA NA TRBJ1-3 TRBV5-1
TGCGCCAGCAGCCAAGATAGCAGATATAATTCACCCCTCCACTTT CASSQDSRYNSPLHF NA NA TRBJ1-6 TRBV4-1
TGTGCCAGCTCACCAAGAAATCTAGCGCCCGACACAGATACGCAGTATTTT CASSPRNLAPDTDTQYF NA NA TRBJ2-3 TRBV18
TGTGCCAGCTCACCAGAACAGGACTATGGCTACACCTTC CASSPEQDYGYTF NA NA TRBJ1-2 TRBV18
TGTGCCACCAGCAGAGATCAGGGAAACTATGGCTACACCTTC CATSRDQGNYGYTF once NA TRBJ1-2 TRBV15
TGTGCCAGTCTGGGTTTGACCGGGGAGCTGTTTTTT CASLGLTGELFF NA NA TRBJ2-2 TRBV19
TGTGCCAGTAGTATTCCCAACAGGGTGAACACTGAAGCTTTCTTT CASSIPNRVNTEAFF NA NA TRBJ1-1 TRBV19
TGTGCCAGCAGTACCAAGACTCCGGGCGAGACCCAGTACTTC CASSTKTPGETQYF NA NA TRBJ2-5 TRBV28
TGTGCCAGCAGCTCGGGCCACCCTGGGGATTCACCCCTCCACTTT CASSSGHPGDSPLHF once NA TRBJ1-6 TRBV7-6
TGTGCCAGCAGTCTCGGGAGAAACCATCAGCCCCAGCATTTT CASSLGRNHQPQHF NA NA TRBJ1-5 TRBV6-5
TGTGCCAGCAGTCACCTCTCCTACGAGCAGTACTTC CASSHLSYEQYF NA NA TRBJ2-7 TRBV6-2/TRBV6-3
TGTGCCAGCTCACCACGACAGGGTGGGAACACTGAAGCTTTCTTT CASSPRQGGNTEAFF NA TRBD1 TRBJ1-1 TRBV18
TGTGCCAGCACCCGGGACAGGGGGCACGAGCAGTACTTC CASTRDRGHEQYF NA TRBD1 TRBJ2-7 TRBV7-6
TGCGCCAGCAGCTTGGCCGGCGTACAGGGACCTAAGGCTGAAGCTTTCTTT CASSLAGVQGPKAEAFF NA NA TRBJ1-1 TRBV5-1